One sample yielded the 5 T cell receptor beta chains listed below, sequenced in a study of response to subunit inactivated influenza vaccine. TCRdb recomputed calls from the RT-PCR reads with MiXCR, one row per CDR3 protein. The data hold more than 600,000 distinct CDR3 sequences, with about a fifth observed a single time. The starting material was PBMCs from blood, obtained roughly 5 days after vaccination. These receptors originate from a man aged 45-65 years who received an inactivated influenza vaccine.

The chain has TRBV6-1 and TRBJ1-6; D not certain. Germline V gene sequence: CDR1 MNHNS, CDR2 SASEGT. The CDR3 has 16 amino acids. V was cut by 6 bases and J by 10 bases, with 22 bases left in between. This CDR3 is CASSRRLGLLMSPLHF. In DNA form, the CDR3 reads TGTGCCAGCAGCCGACGACTTGGTTTGCTAATGTCACCCCTCCACTTT.

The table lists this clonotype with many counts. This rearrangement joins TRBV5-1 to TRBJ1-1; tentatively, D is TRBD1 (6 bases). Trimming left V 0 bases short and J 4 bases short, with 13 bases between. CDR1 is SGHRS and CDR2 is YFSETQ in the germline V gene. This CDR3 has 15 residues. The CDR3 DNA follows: TGCGCCAGCAGCTTGGGGACAGATCGGCCCACTGAAGCTTTCTTT. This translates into CASSLGTDRPTEAFF.

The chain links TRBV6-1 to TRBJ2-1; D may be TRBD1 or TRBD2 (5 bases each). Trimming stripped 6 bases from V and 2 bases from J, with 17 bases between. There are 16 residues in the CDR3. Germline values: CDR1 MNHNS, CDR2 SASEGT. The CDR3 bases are TGTGCCAGCAGCTCGGGACCGCGAGGACCCTACAATGAGCAGTTCTTC. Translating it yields CASSSGPRGPYNEQFF.

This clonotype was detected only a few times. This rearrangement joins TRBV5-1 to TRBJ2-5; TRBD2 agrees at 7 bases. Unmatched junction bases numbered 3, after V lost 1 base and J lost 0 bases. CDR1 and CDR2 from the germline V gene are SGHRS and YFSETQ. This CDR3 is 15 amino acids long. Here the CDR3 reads CASSLWSGNQETQYF. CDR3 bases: TGCGCCAGCAGCTTGTGGAGCGGGAACCAAGAGACCCAGTACTTC.

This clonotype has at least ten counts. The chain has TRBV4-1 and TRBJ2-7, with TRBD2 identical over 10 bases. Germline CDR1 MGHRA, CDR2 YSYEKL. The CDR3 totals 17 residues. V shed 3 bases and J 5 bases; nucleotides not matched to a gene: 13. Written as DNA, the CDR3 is TGCGCCAGCAGCCAGGGCATGATGAAGCGGGAGGGGAACGAGCAGTACTTC. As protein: CASSQGMMKREGNEQYF.